One T cell receptor (beta chain) is described in this entry. CDR1 and CDR2 from the germline V gene are MNHNY and SVGAGI (reference sequence). The V gene lost 7 bases and the J gene lost 2 bases, with 15 bases spanning the gap. The CDR3 length is 15 residues. This entry is derived from a study of OX40 agonist ivuxolimab in advanced cancers. Study-level background: Every 2 weeks, patients got intravenous ivuxolimab at one of six dose levels (0.01-10 mg/kg). The eligibility criteria allowed prior anti-PD-1, anti-PD-L1 or anti-CTLA-4 therapy, and 30% to 40% had some.

Measured with immunoSEQ multiplex PCR; TCRdb has only the in-frame clones, and not every one. The table has roughly 77,000 clones, under 85% seen once. Material: CD4+ or CD8+ T cells sorted from blood, obtained in a trial of the OX40 agonist ivuxolimab. The chain recombines TRBV6-6 with TRBJ1-5; D remains unclear. The source of this sequence is an adult with an advanced solid tumor such as melanoma, head and neck, liver or kidney cancer. The CDR3 loop is CASTLTRNGNQPQHF. The DNA for the CDR3 is TGTGCCAGCACCCTGACCCGGAACGGCAATCAGCCCCAGCATTTT.